The rows below give T cell receptor beta chains drawn from one sample of a study of blood T cell repertoires in COVID-19. The data were produced by immunoSEQ multiplex PCR, yet TCRdb's version contains in-frame clones alone and is incomplete. Of 350,000 to 400,000 clones detected, about nine tenths appear once; the ten largest clones hold roughly 0.86%. Input material: PBMCs or T cells enriched from blood (not recorded which). Receptors originate from a woman between 35 and 50 years old who had been exposed to COVID-19. CDR3s include the opening cysteine and the closing phenylalanine or tryptophan. The D gene is left open where the match is weak. The size field is filled for only some rows; it gives once, few, many or a size class.

J gene: TRBJ1-5
D gene: -
clone size: -
V gene: TRBV18
CDR3 protein: CASSPQGLDQPQHF
CDR3 DNA: TGTGCCAGCTCACCGCAGGGGCTTGATCAGCCCCAGCATTTT

J gene: TRBJ2-7
D gene: -
clone size: -
V gene: TRBV13
CDR3 protein: CASSDQTSFGEQYF
CDR3 DNA: TGTGCCAGCAGCGACCAGACTAGTTTCGGCGAGCAGTACTTC

J gene: TRBJ1-5
D gene: TRBD1
clone size: -
V gene: TRBV19
CDR3 protein: CASSVRQGASNQPQHF
CDR3 DNA: TGTGCCAGTAGTGTCCGACAGGGTGCGAGCAATCAGCCCCAGCATTTT

J gene: TRBJ2-3
D gene: -
clone size: -
V gene: TRBV4-1
CDR3 protein: CASSLTGDTQYF
CDR3 DNA: TGCGCCAGCAGCCTGACAGGCGATACGCAGTATTTT

J gene: TRBJ1-1
D gene: -
clone size: -
V gene: TRBV2
CDR3 protein: CASSERNMNTEAFF
CDR3 DNA: TGTGCCAGCAGTGAGCGAAATATGAACACTGAAGCTTTCTTT

J gene: TRBJ1-1
D gene: -
clone size: -
V gene: TRBV27
CDR3 protein: CASSQGLWNTEAFF
CDR3 DNA: TGTGCCAGCAGTCAGGGACTTTGGAACACTGAAGCTTTCTTT

J gene: TRBJ1-4
D gene: TRBD1
clone size: -
V gene: TRBV3-1/TRBV3-2
CDR3 protein: CASSLGIQGARTNEKLFF
CDR3 DNA: TGTGCCAGCAGCCTAGGGATACAGGGGGCAAGGACTAATGAAAAACTGTTTTTT

J gene: TRBJ1-2
D gene: -
clone size: -
V gene: TRBV19
CDR3 protein: CASRQGSNYGYTF
CDR3 DNA: TGTGCCAGTAGACAGGGTTCTAACTATGGCTACACCTTC

J gene: TRBJ1-2
D gene: -
clone size: -
V gene: TRBV20-1
CDR3 protein: CSAQGQVGYTF
CDR3 DNA: TGCAGTGCCCAGGGCCAGGTTGGCTACACCTTC

J gene: TRBJ1-6
D gene: TRBD1
clone size: -
V gene: TRBV13
CDR3 protein: CASSLGQGGPLHF
CDR3 DNA: TGTGCCAGCAGCTTGGGACAGGGGGGACCCCTCCACTTT

J gene: TRBJ1-2
D gene: TRBD1
clone size: few
V gene: TRBV3-1/TRBV3-2
CDR3 protein: CASSQEGRGNYGYTF
CDR3 DNA: TGTGCCAGCAGCCAAGAGGGCAGGGGGAACTATGGCTACACCTTC

J gene: TRBJ2-5
D gene: TRBD2
clone size: -
V gene: TRBV19
CDR3 protein: CASSIVTRGGGRETQYF
CDR3 DNA: TGTGCCAGTAGTATTGTGACCCGGGGGGGCGGTCGGGAGACCCAGTACTTC

J gene: TRBJ1-2
D gene: TRBD1
clone size: -
V gene: TRBV6-6
CDR3 protein: CASSYGQGPSNYGYTF
CDR3 DNA: TGTGCCAGCAGTTACGGACAGGGGCCTAGTAACTATGGCTACACCTTC

J gene: TRBJ1-6
D gene: -
clone size: once
V gene: TRBV5-4
CDR3 protein: CASSFGDSPLHF
CDR3 DNA: TGTGCCAGCAGCTTCGGGGATTCACCCCTCCACTTT

J gene: TRBJ1-6
D gene: -
clone size: -
V gene: TRBV19
CDR3 protein: CASSSDGSNSPLHF
CDR3 DNA: TGTGCCAGTAGTTCCGACGGGAGTAATTCACCCCTCCACTTT

J gene: TRBJ2-4
D gene: TRBD2
clone size: -
V gene: TRBV30
CDR3 protein: CATLRGSKNIQYF
CDR3 DNA: TGTGCCACCCTCCGCGGGAGCAAAAACATTCAGTACTTC